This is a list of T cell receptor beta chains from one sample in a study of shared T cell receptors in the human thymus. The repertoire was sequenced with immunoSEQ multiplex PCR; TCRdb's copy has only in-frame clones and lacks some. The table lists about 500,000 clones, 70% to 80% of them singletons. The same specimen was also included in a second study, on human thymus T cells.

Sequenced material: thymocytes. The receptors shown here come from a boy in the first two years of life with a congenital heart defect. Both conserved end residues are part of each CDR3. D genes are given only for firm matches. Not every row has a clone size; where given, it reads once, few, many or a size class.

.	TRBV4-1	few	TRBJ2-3	TGCGCCAGCAGCCAAGATGGGGCTATCCCTAGCACAGATACGCAGTATTTT	CASSQDGAIPSTDTQYF
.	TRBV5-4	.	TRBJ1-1	TGTGCCAGCAGCTTGGTACCTCAGCGTTTTATGAACACTGAAGCTTTCTTT	CASSLVPQRFMNTEAFF
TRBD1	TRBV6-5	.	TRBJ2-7	TGTGCCAGCAGTTACGGACTCCGGACAGGGCACTACGAGCAGTACTTC	CASSYGLRTGHYEQYF
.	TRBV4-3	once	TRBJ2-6	TGCGCCAGCAGCCAAACAGGAGGGGACTCTGGGGCCAACGTCCTGACTTTC	CASSQTGGDSGANVLTF
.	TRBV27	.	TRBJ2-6	TGTGCCAGCCTTTTATACCGGTCCTCTGGGGCCAACGTCCTGACTTTC	CASLLYRSSGANVLTF
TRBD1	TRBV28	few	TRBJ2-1	TGTGCCAGCAGCTCCGGGACAGGCACCTACAATGAGCAGTTCTTC	CASSSGTGTYNEQFF
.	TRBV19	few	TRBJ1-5	TGTGCCAGTAGTGGCCGGGACAATCAGCCCCAGCATTTT	CASSGRDNQPQHF
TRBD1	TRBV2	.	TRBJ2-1	TGTGCCAGCAGTGATAGCCGGGACAGGGACGAGAACTCCTACAATGAGCAGTTCTTC	CASSDSRDRDENSYNEQFF
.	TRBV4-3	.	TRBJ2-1	TGCGCCAGCAGCCAAGGCAGTTCGCAGCAGTTCTTC	CASSQGSSQQFF
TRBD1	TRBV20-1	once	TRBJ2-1	TGCAGCAGACAGGGGGGGTTCTTC	CSRQGGFF
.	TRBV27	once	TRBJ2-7	TGTGCCAGCAGTTTAAGGGGTACCTACGAGCAGTACTTC	CASSLRGTYEQYF
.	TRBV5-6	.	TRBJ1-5	TGTGCCAGCAGCTTGGCCGGGCAGGGAGGAGGTCAGCCCCAGCATTTT	CASSLAGQGGGQPQHF
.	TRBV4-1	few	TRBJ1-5	TGCGCCAGCAGCCAAGTGGTTTTAAAGGGGGGGGATCAGCCCCAGCATTTT	CASSQVVLKGGDQPQHF
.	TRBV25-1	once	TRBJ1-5	TGTGCCAGCAGTGCGCAGGGGCGCAATCAGCCCCAGCATTTT	CASSAQGRNQPQHF
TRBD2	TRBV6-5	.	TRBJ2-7	TGTGCCAGCAGTTGCTTAGCGGGTTCCCCCTACGAGCAGTACTTC	CASSCLAGSPYEQYF
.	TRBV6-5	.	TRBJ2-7	TGTGCCAGCAGCGGGGTTGAGGAGCAGTACTTC	CASSGVEEQYF
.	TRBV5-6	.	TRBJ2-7	TGTGCCAGCAGCTTGAGGGACACAGCCTACGAGCAGTACTTC	CASSLRDTAYEQYF
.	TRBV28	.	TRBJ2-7	TGTGCCAGCAGTTTGTTGATGACTACTATCTACGAGCAGTACTTC	CASSLLMTTIYEQYF
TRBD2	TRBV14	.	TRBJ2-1	TGTGCCAGCACCAGAGCGGGATACCATGAGCAGTTCTTC	CASTRAGYHEQFF
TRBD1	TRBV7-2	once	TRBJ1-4	TGTGCCAGCAGCTTAGAACAGGGGAAGGACAATGAAAAACTGTTTTTT	CASSLEQGKDNEKLFF
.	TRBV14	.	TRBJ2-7	TGTGCCAGCAGCCCCGAGGACAGCCAAAGAGCCTACGAGCAGTACTTC	CASSPEDSQRAYEQYF
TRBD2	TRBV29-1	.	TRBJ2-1	TGCAGCGCCGGGAGGTCCAGTTTGTGGGCGATATACAATGAGCAGTTCTTC	CSAGRSSLWAIYNEQFF
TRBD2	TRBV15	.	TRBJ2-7	TGTGCCACCAGCGTTCCTAGCGGGAGGTTCGACGAGCAGTACTTC	CATSVPSGRFDEQYF
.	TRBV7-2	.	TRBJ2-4	TGTGCCAGCAGCTTAGCCCGGACTGGGGCCAAAAACATTCAGTACTTC	CASSLARTGAKNIQYF
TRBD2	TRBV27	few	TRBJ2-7	TGTGCCAGCAGTTTAGAGGCTAGCGGGCTCTACGAGCAGTACTTC	CASSLEASGLYEQYF
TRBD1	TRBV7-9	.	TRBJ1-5	TGTGCCAGCAGCCCAGGGACAGGTAAAAATAGCAATCAGCCCCAGCATTTT	CASSPGTGKNSNQPQHF
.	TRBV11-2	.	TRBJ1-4	TGTGCCAGCAGCTTACAGGGTCGCAGGGAAAAACTGTTTTTT	CASSLQGRREKLFF
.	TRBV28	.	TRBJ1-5	TGTGCCAACCAAAAAGCAGGGGTCTATCAGCCCCAGCATTTT	CANQKAGVYQPQHF
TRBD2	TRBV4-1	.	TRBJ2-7	TGCGCCAGCAGCCAAGAAGGAGCTTGGAGCGGGAGTAGCGCCTACGAGCAGTACTTC	CASSQEGAWSGSSAYEQYF
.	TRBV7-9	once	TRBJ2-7	TGTGCCAGCAGCCAGGGACACGGCTGGGTCTACGAGCAGTACTTC	CASSQGHGWVYEQYF
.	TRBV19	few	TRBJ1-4	TGTGCCAGTAGTCCCGAGAGGGCAACTAATGAAAAACTGTTTTTT	CASSPERATNEKLFF
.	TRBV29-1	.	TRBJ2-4	TGCAGCGCTATCGAGGAGGCTAGCGATACCAAAAACATTCAGTACTTC	CSAIEEASDTKNIQYF
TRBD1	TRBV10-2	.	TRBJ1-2	TGCGCCAGCAGTGAGGTACGGACAGGGGCAGGCGACTATGGCTACACCTTC	CASSEVRTGAGDYGYTF
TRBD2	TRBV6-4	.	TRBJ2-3	TGTGCCAGCAGTGACTCGTGGGAGGGCGGGGATACGCAGTATTTT	CASSDSWEGGDTQYF
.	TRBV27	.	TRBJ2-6	TGTGCCAGCAGTGCGCCTAGCGTCGGGGCCAACGTCCTGACTTTC	CASSAPSVGANVLTF
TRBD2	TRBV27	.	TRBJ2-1	TGTGCCAGCAGCTATACTAAGCGGGAATTACATGAGCAGTTCTTC	CASSYTKRELHEQFF
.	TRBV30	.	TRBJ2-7	TGTGCCTGGAGCAAGGCGACTTTCTACGAGCAGTACTTC	CAWSKATFYEQYF
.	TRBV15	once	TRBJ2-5	TGTGCCACCAGCAGAGGACAGCAAGAGACCCAGTACTTC	CATSRGQQETQYF
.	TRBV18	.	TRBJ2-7	TGTGCCAGCTCACCAGGACAAACCTCCTACGAGCAGTACTTC	CASSPGQTSYEQYF
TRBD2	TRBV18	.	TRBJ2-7	TGTGCCAGCTCACCCTGGGGGGGTGAGCAGTACTTC	CASSPWGGEQYF
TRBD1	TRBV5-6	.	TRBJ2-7	TGTGCCAGCAGCTGGGACAGAACCTACGAGCAGTACTTC	CASSWDRTYEQYF
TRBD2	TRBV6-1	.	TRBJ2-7	TGTGCCAGCAGTCCTACTAGCGGGCTATCCTACGAGCAGTACTTC	CASSPTSGLSYEQYF
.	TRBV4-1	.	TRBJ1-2	TGCGCCAGCAGCCAAGAGTCTTCCGCGAACTATGGCTACACCTTC	CASSQESSANYGYTF
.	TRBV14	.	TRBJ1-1	TGTGCCAGCAGCCAAGCTTTGGGGGGGGGAGCTTTCTTT	CASSQALGGGAFF
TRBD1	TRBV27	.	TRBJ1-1	TGTGCCAGCAGTGGCCGGACAGGGTGGACTGAAGCTTTCTTT	CASSGRTGWTEAFF